Sequencing of this T cell receptor (beta chain) was carried out in a study of T cell repertoires in ileal Crohn's disease. Findings and caveats of the study: Endoscopic recurrence occurred in every patient whose clonality exceeded 26.8%.

The repertoire was sequenced with immunoSEQ multiplex PCR; TCRdb's copy has only in-frame clones and lacks some. The table has about 30,000 clones, roughly 81% seen once. Patients were adults with ileal or ileocolonic Crohn's disease needing resection. Germline CDR1 MNHEY, CDR2 SVGAGI. V gave up 6 bases and J gave up 2 bases; unmatched junction bases: 7. The length of the CDR3 is 14 residues. As regards this clone: Its specificity is not known.

The chain employs TRBV6-5 and TRBJ2-7; 7 bases line up with TRBD1. Sequencing was performed on ileal tissue. This clonotype originated in an adult with Crohn's disease. CDR3 protein: CASSPGTVPYEQYF. CDR3 nucleotides: TGTGCCAGCAGCCCTGGGACAGTTCCCTACGAGCAGTACTTC.